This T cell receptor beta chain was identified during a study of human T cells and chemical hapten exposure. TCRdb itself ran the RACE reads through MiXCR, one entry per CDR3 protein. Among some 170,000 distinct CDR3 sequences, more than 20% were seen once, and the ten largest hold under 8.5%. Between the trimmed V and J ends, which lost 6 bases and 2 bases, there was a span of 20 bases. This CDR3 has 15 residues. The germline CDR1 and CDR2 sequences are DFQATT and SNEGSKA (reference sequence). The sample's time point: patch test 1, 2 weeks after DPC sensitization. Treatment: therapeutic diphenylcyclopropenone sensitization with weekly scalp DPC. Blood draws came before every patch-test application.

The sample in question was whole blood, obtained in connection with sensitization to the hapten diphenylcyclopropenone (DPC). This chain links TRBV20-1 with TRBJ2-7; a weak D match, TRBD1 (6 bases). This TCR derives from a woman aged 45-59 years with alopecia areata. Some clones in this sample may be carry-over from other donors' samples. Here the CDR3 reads CSATSGQRFAYEQYF. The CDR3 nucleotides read TGCAGTGCGACCAGTGGACAGCGCTTCGCCTACGAGCAGTACTTC.